Reported below is one T cell receptor (beta chain). Germline V lookup: CDR1 SGHNT, CDR2 YYREEE (reference sequence). The CDR3 extends over 17 amino acids. V lost 0 bases, J lost 4 bases, and 16 bases lay in between. The data stem from a study of blood T cell repertoires in COVID-19. Study overall: PBMCs, B-cell-depleted T cells, or T cells were the source of the cDNA or gDNA that made up the material.

Authors' processing steps: Scientists estimated how many nucleated cells there were by amplifying reference gene primers. The method was immunoSEQ multiplex PCR; TCRdb's version includes in-frame clones alone and lacks a portion of them. The V and J calls and clone size are taken from that table; D and trimming were inferred from the DNA. Of about 270,000 clones listed, approximately 89% were seen once; the top ten hold 2% to 2.5%. The specimen was peripheral blood. The source is a woman aged 50 to 60 with acute or convalescent COVID-19. The chain recombines TRBV5-4 with TRBJ1-4; D not resolved. CDR3 coding DNA: TGTGCCAGCAGCTTGGCGGCCGGGGAAGCACATAATGAAAAACTGTTTTTT. This translates into CASSLAAGEAHNEKLFF.